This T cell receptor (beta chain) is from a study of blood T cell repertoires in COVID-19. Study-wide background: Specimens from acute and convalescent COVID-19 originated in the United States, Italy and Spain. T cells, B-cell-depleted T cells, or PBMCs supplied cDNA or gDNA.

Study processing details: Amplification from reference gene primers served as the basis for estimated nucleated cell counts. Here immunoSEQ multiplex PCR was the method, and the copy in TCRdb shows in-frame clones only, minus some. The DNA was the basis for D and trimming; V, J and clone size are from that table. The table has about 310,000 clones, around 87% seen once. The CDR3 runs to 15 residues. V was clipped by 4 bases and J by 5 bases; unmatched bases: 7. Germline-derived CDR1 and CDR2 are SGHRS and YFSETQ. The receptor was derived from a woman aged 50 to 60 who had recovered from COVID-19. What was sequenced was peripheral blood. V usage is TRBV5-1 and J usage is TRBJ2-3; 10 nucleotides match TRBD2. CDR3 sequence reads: CASSGRTSGGDTQYF. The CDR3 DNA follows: TGCGCCAGCAGCGGGAGGACTAGCGGTGGAGATACGCAGTATTTT.